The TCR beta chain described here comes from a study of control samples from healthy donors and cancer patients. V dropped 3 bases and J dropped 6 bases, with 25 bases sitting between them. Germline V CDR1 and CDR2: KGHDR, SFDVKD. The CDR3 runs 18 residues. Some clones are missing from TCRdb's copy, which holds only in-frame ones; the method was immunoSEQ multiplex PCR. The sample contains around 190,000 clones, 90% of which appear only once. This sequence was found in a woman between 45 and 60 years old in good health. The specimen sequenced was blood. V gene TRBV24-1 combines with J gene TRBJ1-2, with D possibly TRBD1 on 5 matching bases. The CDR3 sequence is CATSDRSLGGGFGDGYTF. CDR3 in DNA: TGTGCCACCAGTGATCGATCCTTGGGCGGGGGATTTGGTGATGGCTACACCTTC.